This is a list of T cell receptor beta chains from one sample in a study of T cells in Graves' hyperthyroidism and ophthalmopathy. MiXCR, run by TCRdb on the multiplex PCR reads, gives a single entry per CDR3 protein. The profile covers under 400,000 distinct CDR3 sequences, with 16% appearing a single time and roughly 31% taken by the ten largest. What was sequenced was blood. These receptors were taken from a man younger than 40 with Graves' hyperthyroidism. Both conserved end residues are part of each CDR3. Fields, in order: D gene, J gene, V gene, clone size, CDR3 protein, CDR3 DNA. D genes are given only for firm matches. Expanded clones are given a class, and other clones once, few, many or no size at all.

d_gene: NA; j_gene: TRBJ1-1; v_gene: TRBV6-4; abundance: many; CDR3aa: CASPRGARTTEAFF; CDR3nt: TGTGCCAGCCCCCGGGGGGCTCGGACCACTGAAGCTTTCTTT
d_gene: TRBD1; j_gene: TRBJ1-2; v_gene: TRBV6-1; abundance: many; CDR3aa: CASRWGQDVNYGYTF; CDR3nt: TGTGCCAGCAGATGGGGACAGGACGTTAACTATGGCTACACCTTC
d_gene: NA; j_gene: TRBJ2-7; v_gene: TRBV5-5; abundance: many; CDR3aa: CASSVKLGTPPYEQYF; CDR3nt: TGTGCCAGCAGCGTCAAACTCGGGACCCCGCCCTACGAGCAGTACTTC
d_gene: TRBD2; j_gene: TRBJ2-7; v_gene: TRBV19; abundance: many; CDR3aa: CASSRTGTSGTYEQYF; CDR3nt: TGTGCCAGTAGTCGAACCGGGACTAGCGGGACCTACGAGCAGTACTTC
d_gene: NA; j_gene: TRBJ2-3; v_gene: TRBV28; abundance: many; CDR3aa: CASKGGGDTQYF; CDR3nt: TGTGCCAGCAAAGGGGGAGGAGATACGCAGTATTTT
d_gene: NA; j_gene: TRBJ1-5; v_gene: TRBV24-1; abundance: NA; CDR3aa: CATSAGWDQPQHF; CDR3nt: TGTGCCACCAGTGCAGGATGGGATCAGCCCCAGCATTTT
d_gene: NA; j_gene: TRBJ2-1; v_gene: TRBV12-5; abundance: NA; CDR3aa: CASGWGGQGAREQFF; CDR3nt: TGTGCTAGTGGTTGGGGGGGGCAGGGGGCCCGCGAGCAGTTCTTC
d_gene: NA; j_gene: TRBJ2-2; v_gene: TRBV6-1; abundance: many; CDR3aa: CASSAIPGGTGELFF; CDR3nt: TGTGCCAGCAGTGCCATCCCCGGAGGCACCGGGGAGCTGTTTTTT
d_gene: TRBD2; j_gene: TRBJ2-3; v_gene: TRBV20-1; abundance: NA; CDR3aa: CSAITGLAGGPTDTQYF; CDR3nt: TGCAGTGCTATCACGGGACTAGCGGGAGGCCCCACAGATACGCAGTATTTT
d_gene: TRBD2; j_gene: TRBJ2-1; v_gene: TRBV6-2/TRBV6-3; abundance: many; CDR3aa: CASSYDTLAGGHNEQFF; CDR3nt: TGTGCCAGCAGTTACGATACGCTAGCGGGAGGTCACAATGAGCAGTTCTTC
d_gene: NA; j_gene: TRBJ1-2; v_gene: TRBV3-1; abundance: few; CDR3aa: CASSLFGASYGYTF; CDR3nt: TGTGCCAGCAGCCTCTTCGGGGCCAGCTATGGCTACACCTTC
d_gene: NA; j_gene: TRBJ1-1; v_gene: TRBV6-1; abundance: many; CDR3aa: CASREGSGLNTEAFF; CDR3nt: TGTGCCAGCAGGGAAGGGTCCGGCCTGAACACTGAAGCTTTCTTT
d_gene: TRBD2; j_gene: TRBJ2-5; v_gene: TRBV27; abundance: many; CDR3aa: CASSLTGLAGGIEETQYF; CDR3nt: TGTGCCAGCAGTTTAACGGGACTAGCGGGAGGGATAGAAGAGACCCAGTACTTC
d_gene: NA; j_gene: TRBJ1-2; v_gene: TRBV29-1; abundance: many; CDR3aa: CSATTGANYGYTF; CDR3nt: TGCAGCGCTACTACAGGAGCTAACTATGGCTACACCTTC
d_gene: NA; j_gene: TRBJ1-1; v_gene: TRBV30; abundance: many; CDR3aa: CAWSPGGTPNTEAFF; CDR3nt: TGTGCCTGGAGTCCCGGGGGGACACCGAACACTGAAGCTTTCTTT
d_gene: NA; j_gene: TRBJ1-1; v_gene: TRBV30; abundance: many; CDR3aa: CAWDFRGTEAFF; CDR3nt: TGTGCCTGGGATTTTCGAGGCACTGAAGCTTTCTTT
d_gene: TRBD1; j_gene: TRBJ2-3; v_gene: TRBV5-4; abundance: NA; CDR3aa: CASSPQGEFTDTQYF; CDR3nt: TGTGCCAGCAGCCCCCAGGGGGAGTTTACAGATACGCAGTATTTT
d_gene: NA; j_gene: TRBJ2-7; v_gene: TRBV29-1; abundance: few; CDR3aa: CSVRQAPAYEQYF; CDR3nt: TGCAGCGTGCGACAGGCCCCCGCTTACGAGCAGTACTTC
d_gene: NA; j_gene: TRBJ2-3; v_gene: TRBV10-1; abundance: NA; CDR3aa: CASSESIDITQYF; CDR3nt: TGCGCCAGCAGTGAGTCGATAGATATTACGCAGTATTTT
d_gene: NA; j_gene: TRBJ1-6; v_gene: TRBV20-1; abundance: many; CDR3aa: CSATNPGMIYNSPLHF; CDR3nt: TGCAGTGCCACCAACCCAGGGATGATTTATAATTCACCCCTCCACTTT
d_gene: NA; j_gene: TRBJ1-1; v_gene: TRBV6-1; abundance: many; CDR3aa: CASSPDWESRTEAFF; CDR3nt: TGTGCCAGCAGCCCTGATTGGGAATCTCGCACTGAAGCTTTCTTT
d_gene: TRBD1; j_gene: TRBJ1-2; v_gene: TRBV20-1; abundance: NA; CDR3aa: CSAIQGNGYTF; CDR3nt: TGCAGTGCTATACAGGGGAATGGCTACACCTTC
d_gene: NA; j_gene: TRBJ2-3; v_gene: TRBV6-5; abundance: many; CDR3aa: CASSYSSGRTDTQYF; CDR3nt: TGTGCCAGCAGTTACTCCAGCGGCCGCACAGATACGCAGTATTTT
d_gene: NA; j_gene: TRBJ2-7; v_gene: TRBV15; abundance: few; CDR3aa: CATGQGPTYEQYF; CDR3nt: TGTGCCACCGGCCAGGGACCGACCTACGAGCAGTACTTC
d_gene: NA; j_gene: TRBJ2-7; v_gene: TRBV30; abundance: many; CDR3aa: CAWSANSPEQYF; CDR3nt: TGTGCCTGGAGTGCGAACAGCCCCGAGCAGTACTTC
d_gene: NA; j_gene: TRBJ2-3; v_gene: TRBV7-3; abundance: many; CDR3aa: CASSLWGRPVDTQYF; CDR3nt: TGTGCCAGCAGCTTATGGGGACGCCCGGTAGATACGCAGTATTTT
d_gene: NA; j_gene: TRBJ2-4; v_gene: TRBV13; abundance: few; CDR3aa: CASSLDSVLAKNIQYF; CDR3nt: TGTGCCAGCAGCCTTGACAGCGTCCTAGCCAAAAACATTCAGTACTTC
d_gene: NA; j_gene: TRBJ1-2; v_gene: TRBV29-1; abundance: NA; CDR3aa: CSVGYDGYTF; CDR3nt: TGCAGCGTTGGGTACGATGGCTACACCTTC
d_gene: TRBD2; j_gene: TRBJ2-1; v_gene: TRBV12-3/TRBV12-4; abundance: once; CDR3aa: CASSILAGGNNEQFF; CDR3nt: TGTGCCAGCAGCATCCTGGCGGGAGGAAACAATGAGCAGTTCTTC
d_gene: NA; j_gene: TRBJ1-4; v_gene: TRBV19; abundance: NA; CDR3aa: CASSLGMANEKLFF; CDR3nt: TGTGCCAGTAGCCTAGGGATGGCTAATGAAAAACTGTTTTTT
d_gene: NA; j_gene: TRBJ1-2; v_gene: TRBV25-1; abundance: few; CDR3aa: CASSESGGGYTF; CDR3nt: TGTGCCAGCAGTGAAAGTGGGGGCGGCTACACCTTC
d_gene: TRBD2; j_gene: TRBJ2-2; v_gene: TRBV28; abundance: many; CDR3aa: CASREGGELFF; CDR3nt: TGTGCCAGCCGGGAGGGGGGGGAGCTGTTTTTT
d_gene: TRBD2; j_gene: TRBJ2-5; v_gene: TRBV18; abundance: many; CDR3aa: CASSRAGGETQYF; CDR3nt: TGTGCCAGCTCACGAGCGGGAGGAGAGACCCAGTACTTC
d_gene: TRBD2; j_gene: TRBJ2-4; v_gene: TRBV12-3/TRBV12-4; abundance: many; CDR3aa: CASSPSGEGLAKNIQYF; CDR3nt: TGTGCCAGCAGTCCATCTGGGGAGGGCTTAGCCAAAAACATTCAGTACTTC
d_gene: TRBD1; j_gene: TRBJ1-1; v_gene: TRBV24-1; abundance: NA; CDR3aa: CATSDPRQGGTEAFF; CDR3nt: TGTGCCACCAGTGATCCCCGACAGGGGGGCACTGAAGCTTTCTTT
d_gene: NA; j_gene: TRBJ1-1; v_gene: TRBV20-1; abundance: many; CDR3aa: CSASSLTGNTEAFF; CDR3nt: TGCAGTGCTAGCAGCCTGACAGGGAACACTGAAGCTTTCTTT
d_gene: NA; j_gene: TRBJ2-3; v_gene: TRBV6-9; abundance: NA; CDR3aa: CASSREFPTDTQYF; CDR3nt: TGCGCCAGCAGTCGGGAGTTCCCCACAGATACGCAGTATTTT
d_gene: NA; j_gene: TRBJ1-1; v_gene: TRBV29-1; abundance: many; CDR3aa: CSVEFGEGGRGNTEAFF; CDR3nt: TGCAGCGTTGAATTTGGGGAAGGAGGTAGAGGGAACACTGAAGCTTTCTTT